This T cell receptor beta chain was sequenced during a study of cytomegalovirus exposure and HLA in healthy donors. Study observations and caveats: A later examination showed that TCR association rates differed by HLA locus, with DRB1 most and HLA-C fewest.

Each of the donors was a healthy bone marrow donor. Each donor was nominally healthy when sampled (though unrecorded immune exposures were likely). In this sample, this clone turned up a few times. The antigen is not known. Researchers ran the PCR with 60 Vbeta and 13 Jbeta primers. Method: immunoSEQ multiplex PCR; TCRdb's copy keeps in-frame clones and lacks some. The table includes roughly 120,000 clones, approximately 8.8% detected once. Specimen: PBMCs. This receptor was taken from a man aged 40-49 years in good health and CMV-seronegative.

The CDR3 loop is CASSVASSSYNEQFF. The CDR3 coding sequence is TGTGCCAGCAGCGTAGCGTCGAGCTCCTACAATGAGCAGTTCTTC. The chain employs TRBV9 and TRBJ2-1; no clear D. Germline CDR1 reads SGDLS; CDR2 reads YYNGEE. With 0 bases removed from V and 0 bases from J, the gap between germline ends came to 7 bases. The CDR3 spans 15 residues.